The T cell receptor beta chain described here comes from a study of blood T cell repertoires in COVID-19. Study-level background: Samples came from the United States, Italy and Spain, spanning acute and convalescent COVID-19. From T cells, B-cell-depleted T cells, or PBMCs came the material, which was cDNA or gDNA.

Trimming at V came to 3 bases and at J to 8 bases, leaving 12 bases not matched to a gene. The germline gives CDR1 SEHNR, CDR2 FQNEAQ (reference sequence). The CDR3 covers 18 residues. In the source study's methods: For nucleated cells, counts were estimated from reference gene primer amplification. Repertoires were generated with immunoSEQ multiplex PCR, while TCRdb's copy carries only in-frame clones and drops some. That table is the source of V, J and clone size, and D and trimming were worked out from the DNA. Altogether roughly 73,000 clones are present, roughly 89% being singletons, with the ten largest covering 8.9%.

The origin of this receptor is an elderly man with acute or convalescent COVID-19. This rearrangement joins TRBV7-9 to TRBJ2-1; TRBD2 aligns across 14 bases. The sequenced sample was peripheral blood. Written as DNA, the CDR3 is TGTGCCAGCAGCTTCCTCCCCCGACTAGCGGGGGGGCTGGATGAGCAGTTCTTC. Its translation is CASSFLPRLAGGLDEQFF.